What follows are 20 T cell receptor beta chains derived from one specimen sequenced in a study of T cells after yellow fever vaccination. In TCRdb, the 5' RACE reads were re-called with MiXCR into one record per CDR3 protein. The data contain about 320,000 distinct CDR3 sequences, 3.5% to 5% of them singletons. This material consisted of PBMCs, taken 15 days after the yellow fever booster vaccination. The receptors stem from a man aged 18 to 30 who received the YFV17D yellow fever vaccine.

The V gene is TRBV3-1, the J gene TRBJ1-2; 8 bases are a match to TRBD1. The CDR3 has 17 amino acids. Germline assignment: CDR1 LGHDT and CDR2 YNNKEL (reference sequence). Trimming removed 0 bases from V and 3 bases from J; junction bases left unmatched: 9. The CDR3 protein is CASSQDIWTGRDYGYTF. In DNA, the CDR3 is TGTGCCAGCAGCCAAGATATATGGACAGGGAGAGACTATGGCTACACCTTC.

This clonotype was found many times. This chain joins TRBV9 and TRBJ2-1; 7 bases agree with TRBD1. In germline, CDR1 is SGDLS, CDR2 YYNGEE. V lost 2 bases and J lost 9; bases outside the gene matches: 8. The CDR3 consists of 14 residues. Here the CDR3 DNA reads TGTGCCAGCAGCGTGAGACAGGGTTCGGGTGAGCAGTTCTTC. It codes for CASSVRQGSGEQFF.

This sequence joins TRBV7-8 and TRBJ1-2, with TRBD1 matching 8 bases. The CDR3 spans 14 residues. J gave up 8 bases and V 4 bases, and 9 bases lay outside the gene matches. Germline assignment: CDR1 SGHVS and CDR2 FQNEAQ. CDR3 in amino acids: CASSSGTGYEGYTF. DNA of the CDR3: TGTGCCAGCAGCTCCGGGACAGGTTATGAAGGCTACACCTTC.

This clonotype was seen a few times. The V call is TRBV27, the J call TRBJ1-2, with D possibly being TRBD1 (5 bases). The germline V gene has CDR1 MNHEY and CDR2 SMNVEV (reference sequence). CDR3 length: 17 amino acids. V lost 6 bases and J lost 4, with 24 bases in between. CDR3 sequence reads: CASRRMGTDAVFYGYTF. The CDR3 nucleotides are TGTGCCAGCAGAAGAATGGGGACGGATGCCGTTTTCTATGGCTACACCTTC.

This clonotype has a count of ten or more. J is TRBJ2-7 and V is TRBV20-1; 8 bases match TRBD2. This CDR3 contains 14 residues. Trimming took 6 bases from V and 2 from J; bases not matched to a gene: 9. Looked up from germline, CDR1 is DFQATT and CDR2 is SNEGSKA (reference sequence). In DNA form, the CDR3 reads TGCAGTGCCATACACGGGACTAGTACCTACGAGCAGTACGTC. Translated: CSAIHGTSTYEQYV.

This clonotype was observed at least ten times. This chain connects TRBV5-1 to TRBJ1-3; D not resolved. With 0 bases removed from V and 6 bases from J, the gap between germline ends came to 16 bases. The CDR3 totals 16 residues. Germline CDR1 SGHRS, CDR2 YFSETQ. In DNA form, the CDR3 reads TGCGCCAGCAGCTTGGGGGTTGACGGACTGATAAACACCATATATTTT. This codes for CASSLGVDGLINTIYF.

The chain recombines TRBV4-1 with TRBJ2-5; 8 bases fit TRBD2. The CDR3 is made up of 14 amino acids. Trimming at V came to 3 bases and at J to 3 bases, leaving 3 bases not matched to a gene. CDR1 MGHRA and CDR2 YSYEKL come from the germline V gene. The CDR3 DNA is TGCGCCAGCAGCCACTATAGCGGGAAAGAGACCCAGTACTTC. Amino acids: CASSHYSGKETQYF.

This clonotype has a handful of counts. This chain uses TRBV5-1 with TRBJ2-1; 11 bases agree with TRBD2. This CDR3 has 15 amino acids. Looked up from germline, CDR1 is SGHRS and CDR2 is YFSETQ. V was clipped by 4 bases and J by 9 bases; unmatched bases: 9. CDR3 in amino acids: CASSIPSGGLSEQFF. Here the CDR3 DNA reads TGCGCCAGCAGCATTCCTAGCGGGGGGCTTAGTGAGCAGTTCTTC.

This clonotype was seen more than once but under ten times. The chain uses TRBV7-2 and TRBJ1-2; a weak D match, TRBD1 (5 bases). The CDR3 consists of 13 residues. V gave up 4 bases and J gave up 5 bases, with 11 bases separating them. CDR1 and CDR2 (germline): SGHTA, FQGNSA. The chain's CDR3 is CASSWGLKYGYTF. CDR3 DNA: TGTGCCAGCAGCTGGGGCCTTAAGTATGGCTACACCTTC.

This clonotype was picked up many times. The chain has TRBV20-1 and TRBJ2-3; 8 positions match TRBD2. With V trimmed by 0 bases and J by 0 bases, 11 bases remained unmatched. The CDR3 length is 18 residues. The germline gives CDR1 DFQATT, CDR2 SNEGSKA (reference sequence). The CDR3 reads CSARDIVSRGASTDTQYF. In DNA, the CDR3 is TGCAGTGCTAGAGATATAGTTTCGCGGGGGGCTAGCACAGATACGCAGTATTTT.

The J gene is TRBJ2-1, the V gene TRBV6-1, with D uncertain. Germline V lookup: CDR1 MNHNS, CDR2 SASEGT. V was clipped by 3 bases and J by 4 bases, with 10 bases between them. This CDR3 is 14 amino acids long. CDR3 protein: CASSDSGLYNEQFF. The CDR3 nucleotides read TGTGCCAGCAGTGATAGTGGCCTTTACAATGAGCAGTTCTTC.

This clonotype showed up just a few times. V is TRBV9 and J is TRBJ1-1; D gene ambiguous. The V and J ends lost 0 bases and 3 bases respectively, with 9 bases between them. The length of the CDR3 is 14 residues. CDR1 and CDR2 from the germline V gene are SGDLS and YYNGEE. CDR3 sequence: CASSVGWTYTEAFF. The CDR3 DNA follows: TGTGCCAGCAGCGTAGGGTGGACGTACACTGAAGCTTTCTTT.

This clonotype was seen at least ten times. The rearrangement links TRBV11-2 to TRBJ2-5; TRBD1 agrees at 7 bases. V trimming: 4 bases; J trimming: 0 bases; junction bases outside the gene matches: 5. The CDR3 is 15 amino acids. Germline V gives CDR1 SGHAT, CDR2 FQNNGV. CDR3 amino acids: CASSSGQQYQETQYF. DNA of the CDR3: TGTGCCAGCAGCTCGGGACAGCAGTACCAAGAGACCCAGTACTTC.

With regard to this clonotype: One base away lies a much larger clone, so this may be a sequencing read error. The chain couples TRBV7-2 to TRBJ2-7; tentative D call: TRBD2 (5 bases). This CDR3 contains 14 residues. Per the germline V gene, CDR1 is SGHTA and CDR2 is FQGNSA. CDR3 protein: CASSLWSRPREHYF. CDR3 DNA: TGTGCCAGCAGCTTGTGGTCCCGACCGAGGGAGCACTACTTC.

This chain uses TRBV3-1 with TRBJ1-5; D may be TRBD1 (5 bases). Germline V CDR1 and CDR2: LGHDT, YNNKEL (reference sequence). The CDR3 has 14 residues. Trimming took 4 bases from V and 4 from J, leaving 11 bases between them. The CDR3 region has the DNA TGTGCCAGCAGCCCATATGGGGGAAATCAGCCCCAGCATTTT. It translates to CASSPYGGNQPQHF.

This clonotype was counted many times. This chain uses TRBV7-6 with TRBJ1-2; weak D call: TRBD1 (6 bases). The CDR3 runs to 12 residues. The V and J ends lost 4 bases and 5 bases respectively, with 8 bases between them. The germline V gene encodes CDR1 SGHVS and CDR2 FNYEAQ. CDR3 region: CASSSGTYGYTF. The CDR3 nucleotides read TGTGCCAGCAGCTCCGGGACATATGGCTACACCTTC.

This clonotype was seen at least ten times. This sequence joins TRBV20-1 and TRBJ2-3; TRBD2 matches at 7 bases. Germline trimming cut 6 bases from V and 6 bases from J; bases unmatched to any gene: 9. CDR3 length equals 13 residues. Germline-derived CDR1 and CDR2 are DFQATT and SNEGSKA (reference sequence). The DNA of the CDR3 is TGCAGTGCGACCAGCGGGGCGGGGGATACGCAGTATTTT. Protein product: CSATSGAGDTQYF.

In this sample, this clonotype turned up many times. The chain joins TRBV11-2 to TRBJ2-7, with 8 nucleotides matching TRBD1. The germline V gene encodes CDR1 SGHAT and CDR2 FQNNGV. The length of the CDR3 is 15 residues. The J segment lost 3 bases and the V segment lost 1 base, leaving 5 bases of the junction unmatched. CDR3 DNA sequence: TGTGCCAGCAGCTTAGCGCAGGGGGCTTTCTACGAGCAGTACTTC. Translating it yields CASSLAQGAFYEQYF.

This clonotype was recorded at least ten times. The V gene is TRBV12-3 or TRBV12-4, the J gene TRBJ2-1; 10 bases match TRBD2. The CDR3 totals 16 residues. V lost 0 bases, J lost 8 bases, and 7 bases stayed unmatched. The CDR3, as DNA: TGTGCCAGCAGTTTAGCGCTAAGCGGGGGGGCGGATGAGCAGTTCTTC. Protein sequence: CASSLALSGGADEQFF.

V and J are TRBV7-8 and TRBJ1-6; D unresolved. The CDR3 runs to 13 residues. Trimming removed 7 bases at V and 9 bases at J, with 13 bases between. The germline CDR1 and CDR2 sequences are SGHVS and FQNEAQ. CDR3 nucleotides: TGTGCCAGCACCACAGCGGTTGGTTCACCCCTCCACTTT. This translates into CASTTAVGSPLHF. Complete variable domain (other parts from reference TRBV7-8 and TRBJ1-6): GAGVSQSPRYKVAKRGQDVALRCDPISGHVSLFWYQQALGQGPEFLTYFQNEAQLDKSGLPSDRFFAERPEGSVSTLKIQRTQQEDSAVYLCASTTAVGSPLHFGNGTRLTVT.